This T cell receptor beta chain was sequenced in a study of response to subunit inactivated influenza vaccine. Each CDR3 protein gets one entry after TCRdb re-called the RT-PCR reads with MiXCR. This repertoire shows about 540,000 distinct CDR3 sequences, approximately 14% found once; its top ten account for more than 9.5%. Per the germline V gene, CDR1 is SGHAT and CDR2 is FQNNGV. The ends were cut back, 2 bases at V and 8 bases at J, with 13 bases in the middle. This CDR3 is 15 amino acids long. This clonotype has more than one count but fewer than ten. The chain has TRBV11-2 and TRBJ1-6; D not resolved. The TCR was taken from a man aged 50-59 years who received an inactivated influenza vaccine. The sequenced sample was PBMCs from blood, obtained roughly 12 days after vaccination. The CDR3 region is CASSLLQLRDSPLHF. CDR3 nucleotides: TGTGCCAGCAGCTTACTCCAGCTACGGGATTCACCCCTCCACTTT.